This section outlines one T cell receptor (beta chain) sequence together with its context. The antigen remains unidentified. This sample is drawn from a study of a mutant IDH1 vaccine in newly diagnosed glioma. Time point reported: week 35, safety follow-up. Every single dose of the vaccine, 300 ug of mutant IDH1 20-mer peptide, came with topical imiquimod. Eight vaccinations reached patients in weeks 1, 3, 5, 7, 11, 15, 19 and 23. Produced via immunoSEQ multiplex PCR; TCRdb's table is partial and in-frame only. The sample carries tens of thousands of clones, around 87% recorded once. Germline CDR1 reads SGHVS; CDR2 reads FNYEAQ. Trimming removed 3 bases from V and 2 bases from J; junction bases left unmatched: 5. The CDR3 is made up of 16 amino acids.

Material: PBMCs, obtained from a glioma patient whose treatment included an IDH1 peptide vaccine. The V call is TRBV7-6, the J call TRBJ2-3; the match to TRBD2 covers 10 bases. The TCR sequence derives from a man aged 25-45 years with glioma. The CDR3 here is CASSFLLAGDTDTQYF. Written as DNA, the CDR3 is TGTGCCAGCAGCTTCCTCCTAGCGGGGGACACAGATACGCAGTATTTT. The full variable domain, in which reference TRBV7-6 and TRBJ2-3 provide the parts outside the CDR3, is GAGVSQSPRYKVTKRGQDVALRCDPISGHVSLYWYRQALGQGPEFLTYFNYEAQQDKSGLPNDRFSAERPEGSISTLTIQRTEQRDSAMYRCASSFLLAGDTDTQYFGPGTRLTVL.